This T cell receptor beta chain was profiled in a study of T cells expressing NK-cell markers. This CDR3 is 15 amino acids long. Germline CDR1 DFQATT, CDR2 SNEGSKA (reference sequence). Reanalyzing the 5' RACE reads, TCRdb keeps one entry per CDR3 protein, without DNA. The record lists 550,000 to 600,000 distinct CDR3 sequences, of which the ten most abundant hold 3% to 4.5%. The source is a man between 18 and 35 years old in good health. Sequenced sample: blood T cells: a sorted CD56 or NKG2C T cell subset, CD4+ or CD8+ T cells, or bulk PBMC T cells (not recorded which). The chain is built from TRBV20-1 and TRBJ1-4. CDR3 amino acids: CSARDFPTRTEKLFF.